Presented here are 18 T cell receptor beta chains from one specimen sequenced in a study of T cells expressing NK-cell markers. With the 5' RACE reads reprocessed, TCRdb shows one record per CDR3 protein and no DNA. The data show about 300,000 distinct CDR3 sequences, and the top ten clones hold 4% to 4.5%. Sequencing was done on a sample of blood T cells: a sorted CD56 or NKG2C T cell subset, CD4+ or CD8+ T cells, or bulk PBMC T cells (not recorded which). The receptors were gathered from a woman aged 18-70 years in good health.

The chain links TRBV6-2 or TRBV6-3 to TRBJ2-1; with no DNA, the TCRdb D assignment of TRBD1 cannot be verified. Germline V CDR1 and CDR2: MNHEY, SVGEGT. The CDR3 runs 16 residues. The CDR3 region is CASSYDGTATYNEQFF.

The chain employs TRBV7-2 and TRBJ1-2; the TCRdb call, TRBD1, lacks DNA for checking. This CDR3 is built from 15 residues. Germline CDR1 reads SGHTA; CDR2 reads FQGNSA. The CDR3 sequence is CASSQGASIFSGYTF.

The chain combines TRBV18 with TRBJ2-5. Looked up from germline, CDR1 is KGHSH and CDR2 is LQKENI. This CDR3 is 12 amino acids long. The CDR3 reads CASSPWNETQYF.

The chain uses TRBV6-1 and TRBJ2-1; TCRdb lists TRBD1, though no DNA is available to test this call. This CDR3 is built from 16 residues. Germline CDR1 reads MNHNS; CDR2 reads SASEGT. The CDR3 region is CASSPALGGFYNEQFF.

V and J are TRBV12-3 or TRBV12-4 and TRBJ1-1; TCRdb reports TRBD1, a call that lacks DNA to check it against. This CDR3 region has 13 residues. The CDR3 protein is CASRPGWVTEAFF.

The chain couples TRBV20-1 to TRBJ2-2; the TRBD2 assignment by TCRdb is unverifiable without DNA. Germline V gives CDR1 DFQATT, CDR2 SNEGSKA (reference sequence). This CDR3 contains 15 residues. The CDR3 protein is CSAPIERGNTGELFF.

The chain's CDR3 is CASSSGSAQYF. The chain is built from TRBV6-5 and TRBJ2-3; the TRBD1 assignment by TCRdb is unverifiable without DNA. The length of the CDR3 is 11 residues. CDR1 is MNHEY, CDR2 SVGAGI, per germline.

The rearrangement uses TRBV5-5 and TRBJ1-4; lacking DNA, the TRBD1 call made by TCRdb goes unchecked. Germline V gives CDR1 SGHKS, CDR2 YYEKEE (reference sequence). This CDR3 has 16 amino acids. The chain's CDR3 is CASSTGQGATNEKLFF.

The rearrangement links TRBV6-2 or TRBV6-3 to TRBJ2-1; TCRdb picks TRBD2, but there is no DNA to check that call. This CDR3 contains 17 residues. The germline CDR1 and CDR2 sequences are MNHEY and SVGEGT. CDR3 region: CASSYSTLAGAGNEQFF.

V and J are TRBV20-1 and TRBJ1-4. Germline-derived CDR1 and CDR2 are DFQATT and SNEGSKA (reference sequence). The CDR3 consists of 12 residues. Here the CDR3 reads CSARAGNEKLFF.

This CDR3 reads CAWSLLTPSGEQYF. This chain connects TRBV30 to TRBJ2-7; absent DNA, TCRdb's TRBD2 call cannot be checked. Germline values: CDR1 GTSNPN, CDR2 SVGIG (reference sequence). The CDR3 is 14 amino acids.

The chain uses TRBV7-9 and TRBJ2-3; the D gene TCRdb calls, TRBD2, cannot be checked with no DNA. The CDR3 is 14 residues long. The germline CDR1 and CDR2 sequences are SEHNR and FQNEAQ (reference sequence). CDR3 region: CATPPPAKPDTQYF.

The CDR3 reads CASSPDSNQPQHF. The V and J genes are TRBV7-2 and TRBJ1-5. The CDR3 is made up of 13 amino acids. CDR1 and CDR2 (germline): SGHTA, FQGNSA.

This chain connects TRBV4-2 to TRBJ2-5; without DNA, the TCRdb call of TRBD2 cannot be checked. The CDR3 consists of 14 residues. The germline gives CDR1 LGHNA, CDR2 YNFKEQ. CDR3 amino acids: CASSQGGGEETQYF.

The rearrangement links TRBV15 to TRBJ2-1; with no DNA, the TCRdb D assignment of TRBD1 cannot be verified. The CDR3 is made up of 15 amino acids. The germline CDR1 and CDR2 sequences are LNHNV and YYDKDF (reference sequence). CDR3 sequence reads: CATSRDSRGGNEQFF. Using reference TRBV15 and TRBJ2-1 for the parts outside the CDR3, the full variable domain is DAMVIQNPRYQVTQFGKPVTLSCSQTLNHNVMYWYQQKSSQAPKLLFHYYDKDFNNEADTPDNFQSRRPNTSFCFLDIRSPGLGDTAMYLCATSRDSRGGNEQFFGPGTRLTVL.

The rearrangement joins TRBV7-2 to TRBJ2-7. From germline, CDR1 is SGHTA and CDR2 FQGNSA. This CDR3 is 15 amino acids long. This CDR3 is CASSLGVVSSYEQYF.

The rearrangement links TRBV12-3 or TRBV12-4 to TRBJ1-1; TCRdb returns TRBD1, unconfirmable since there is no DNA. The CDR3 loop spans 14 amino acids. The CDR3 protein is CASSWGQGVLAAFF.

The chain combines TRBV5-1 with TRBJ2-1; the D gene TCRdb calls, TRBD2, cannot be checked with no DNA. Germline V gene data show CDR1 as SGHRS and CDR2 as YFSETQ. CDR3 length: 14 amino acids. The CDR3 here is CASALGTSANEQFF.